Sequencing of this T cell receptor beta chain was carried out in a study of blood T cell repertoires in COVID-19. Study context: COVID-19 samples collected from the United States, Italy and Spain covered acute and convalescent phases.

This clone appeared once. The authors' processing: Reference gene primer amplification gave nucleated cell count estimates. This table comes from immunoSEQ multiplex PCR, and its TCRdb copy is limited to in-frame clones, with some not included. The D gene and trimming were derived from the DNA, and the V and J assignments and clone size from that table. The sample comprises about 100,000 clones, around nine tenths of which are singletons, and about 4.6% rests with the top ten. The specimen was peripheral blood. This clonotype was obtained from a human donor in a cohort sampled during active COVID-19.

CDR3 sequence reads: CASSPYIGQGAQPQHF. Written as DNA, the CDR3 is TGCGCCAGCAGCCCTTATATCGGACAGGGGGCACAGCCCCAGCATTTT. V gene TRBV4-1 combines with J gene TRBJ1-5; TRBD1 aligns across 11 bases. The V gene end was trimmed by 4 bases and the J gene end by 7 bases; junction bases not matched to a gene: 9. The CDR3 is made up of 16 amino acids. Germline CDR1 and CDR2: MGHRA and YSYEKL.